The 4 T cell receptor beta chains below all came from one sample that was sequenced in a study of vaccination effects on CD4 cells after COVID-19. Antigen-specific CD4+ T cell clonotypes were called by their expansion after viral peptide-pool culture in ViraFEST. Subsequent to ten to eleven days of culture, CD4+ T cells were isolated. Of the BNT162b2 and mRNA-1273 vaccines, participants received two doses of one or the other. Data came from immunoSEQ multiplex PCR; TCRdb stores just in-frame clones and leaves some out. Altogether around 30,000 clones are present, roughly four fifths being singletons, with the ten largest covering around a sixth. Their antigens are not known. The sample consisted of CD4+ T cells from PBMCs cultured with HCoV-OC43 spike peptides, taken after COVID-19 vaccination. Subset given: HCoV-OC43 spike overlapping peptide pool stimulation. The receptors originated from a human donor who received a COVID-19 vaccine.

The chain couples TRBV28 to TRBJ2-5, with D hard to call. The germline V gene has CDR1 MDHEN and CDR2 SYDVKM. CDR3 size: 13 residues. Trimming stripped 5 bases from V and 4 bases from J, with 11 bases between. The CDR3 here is CASSPDSRETQYF. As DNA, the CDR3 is TGTGCCAGCAGTCCCGACTCGAGAGAGACCCAGTACTTC. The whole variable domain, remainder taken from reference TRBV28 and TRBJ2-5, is DVKVTQSSRYLVKRTGEKVFLECVQDMDHENMFWYRQDPGLGLRLIYFSYDVKMKEKGDIPEGYSVSREKKERFSLILESASTNQTSMYLCASSPDSRETQYFGPGTRLLVL.

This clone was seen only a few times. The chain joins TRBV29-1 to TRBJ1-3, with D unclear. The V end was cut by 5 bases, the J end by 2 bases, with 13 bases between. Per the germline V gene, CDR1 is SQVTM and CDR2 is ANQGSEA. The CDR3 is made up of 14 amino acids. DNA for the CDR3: TGCAGCGTTCGTGATGAGTTCGCTGGAAACACCATATATTTT. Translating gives CSVRDEFAGNTIYF.

CDR3: CASSSRAWNTEAFF. The CDR3, as DNA: TGTGCCAGCAGCTCCAGGGCTTGGAACACTGAAGCTTTCTTT. The chain joins TRBV7-9 to TRBJ1-1, with a possible D match to TRBD1 (5 bases). The CDR3 spans 14 residues. V was pared by 4 bases and J by 1 base, with 10 bases between. Per the germline V gene, CDR1 is SEHNR and CDR2 is FQNEAQ (reference sequence). Drawing the rest from reference TRBV7-9 and TRBJ1-1, the complete variable domain is DTGVSQNPRHKITKRGQNVTFRCDPISEHNRLYWYRQTLGQGPEFLTYFQNEAQLEKSRLLSDRFSAERPKGSFSTLEIQRTEQGDSAMYLCASSSRAWNTEAFFGQGTRLTVV.

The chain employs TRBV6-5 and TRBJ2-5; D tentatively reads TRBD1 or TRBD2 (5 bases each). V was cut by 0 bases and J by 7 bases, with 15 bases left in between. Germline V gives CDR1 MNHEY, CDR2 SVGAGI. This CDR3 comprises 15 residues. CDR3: CASSYSSGAHGTQYF. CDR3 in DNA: TGTGCCAGCAGTTACTCGTCCGGGGCCCATGGGACCCAGTACTTC.